A selection of T cell receptor beta chains follows, all from one sample in a study of blood T cell repertoires in COVID-19. Some clones are missing from TCRdb's copy, which holds only in-frame ones; the method was immunoSEQ multiplex PCR. Of around 270,000 clones in the sample, about 88% were seen once. Input material: peripheral blood. Receptors were obtained from a man aged 30-40 years with active or convalescent COVID-19. CDR3s include the opening cysteine and the closing phenylalanine or tryptophan. Each record gives: CDR3 DNA, CDR3 protein, clone size, D gene, V gene, J gene. The D gene is left open where the match is weak. Some rows mark clone size as missing; the rest say once, few, many or name a class of expanded clone.

TGTGCCAGCAGCTTAGGAGTCTCCAGGGCTAACACCATATATTTT	CASSLGVSRANTIYF	NA	NA	TRBV11-2	TRBJ1-3
TGTGCCAGCAGCTCAAATTCACCCCTCCACTTT	CASSSNSPLHF	NA	NA	TRBV7-2	TRBJ1-6
TGTGCCATCAAAGCCCTCGGGATCGGCACTGAAGCTTTCTTT	CAIKALGIGTEAFF	NA	NA	TRBV10-3	TRBJ1-1
TGTGCCAGCTCACCACCGGGCAGCAATCAGCCCCAGCATTTT	CASSPPGSNQPQHF	NA	NA	TRBV18	TRBJ1-5
TGTGCCAGCTCAAGGACAGGCCTCAAAAGGGGGACTGAAGCTTTCTTT	CASSRTGLKRGTEAFF	NA	TRBD1	TRBV18	TRBJ1-1
TGTGCCAGCAACCGGGGGGGGCAAGAGACCCAGTACTTC	CASNRGGQETQYF	NA	TRBD2	TRBV5-4	TRBJ2-5
TGTGCCAGCAGTGAAACCGACAGCTTCTATGGCTACACCTTC	CASSETDSFYGYTF	NA	NA	TRBV2	TRBJ1-2
TGTGCCAGCAGCTCTAGCAATCCCCCCGGGGAGCTGTTTTTT	CASSSSNPPGELFF	NA	NA	TRBV5-4	TRBJ2-2
TGTGCCAGTACATCAAGGGGAGGAGAGGGTTACAATGAGCAGTTCTTC	CASTSRGGEGYNEQFF	once	NA	TRBV19	TRBJ2-1
TGCGCCAGCAGCTTGGCCGGGACAGGCTATAGAGATACGCAGTATTTT	CASSLAGTGYRDTQYF	NA	TRBD1	TRBV5-1	TRBJ2-3
TGCAGCGTTAGTAGCCACACCGGGGAGCTGTTTTTT	CSVSSHTGELFF	NA	NA	TRBV29-1	TRBJ2-2
TGTGCCAGCAGTGACAGCAGGGAGACCCAGTACTTC	CASSDSRETQYF	NA	NA	TRBV6-2/TRBV6-3	TRBJ2-5
TGTGCCAGCAGCCCGGGTCAAAGAACTGGGGAGCAGTACTTC	CASSPGQRTGEQYF	NA	NA	TRBV7-2	TRBJ2-7
TGTGCCAGCAGTTTATCGGACAGGGACGAGCAGTACTTC	CASSLSDRDEQYF	NA	TRBD1	TRBV27	TRBJ2-7
TGTGCCAGCAGCCACACCGGGACAGGGTTAAAACTGTTTTTT	CASSHTGTGLKLFF	few	TRBD1	TRBV14	TRBJ1-4
TGTGCCAGCAGATCGCAGGGGGGTTCCTACGAGCAGTACTTC	CASRSQGGSYEQYF	NA	NA	TRBV5-6	TRBJ2-7
TGTGCCATCAGTGCGGGCGGGAGCGGCTATGGCTACACCTTC	CAISAGGSGYGYTF	once	NA	TRBV10-3	TRBJ1-2
TGTGCCAGCAGTTTGTATGGGCACGAAGTTGAGAGCAATCAGCCCCAGCATTTT	CASSLYGHEVESNQPQHF	NA	NA	TRBV27	TRBJ1-5
TGTGCCAGCAGCCAAGTAGCGGGGGACCACTCCTACGAGCAGTACTTC	CASSQVAGDHSYEQYF	NA	TRBD2	TRBV3-1/TRBV3-2	TRBJ2-7
TGTGCCAGCAGCTTAGGTTTCCAATCACCCCTCCACTTT	CASSLGFQSPLHF	NA	NA	TRBV7-2	TRBJ1-6
TGTGCCAGGGCCCGAGGTGGGATAGGGCGTAGCGTAGCTGAAGCTTTCTTT	CARARGGIGRSVAEAFF	NA	NA	TRBV3-1/TRBV3-2	TRBJ1-1
TGCGCCAGCAGCTCAGATTGGGGCTATGAGCAGTTCTTC	CASSSDWGYEQFF	NA	NA	TRBV5-1	TRBJ2-1
TGTGCCAGCAGCGACATCCTAGCGGGGGGCCCTAGCTCCTACGAGCAGTACTTC	CASSDILAGGPSSYEQYF	NA	TRBD2	TRBV11-2	TRBJ2-7
TGTGCCAGCAGTGGACAATTGACAGGGGATCAGCCCCAGCATTTT	CASSGQLTGDQPQHF	NA	TRBD1	TRBV2	TRBJ1-5